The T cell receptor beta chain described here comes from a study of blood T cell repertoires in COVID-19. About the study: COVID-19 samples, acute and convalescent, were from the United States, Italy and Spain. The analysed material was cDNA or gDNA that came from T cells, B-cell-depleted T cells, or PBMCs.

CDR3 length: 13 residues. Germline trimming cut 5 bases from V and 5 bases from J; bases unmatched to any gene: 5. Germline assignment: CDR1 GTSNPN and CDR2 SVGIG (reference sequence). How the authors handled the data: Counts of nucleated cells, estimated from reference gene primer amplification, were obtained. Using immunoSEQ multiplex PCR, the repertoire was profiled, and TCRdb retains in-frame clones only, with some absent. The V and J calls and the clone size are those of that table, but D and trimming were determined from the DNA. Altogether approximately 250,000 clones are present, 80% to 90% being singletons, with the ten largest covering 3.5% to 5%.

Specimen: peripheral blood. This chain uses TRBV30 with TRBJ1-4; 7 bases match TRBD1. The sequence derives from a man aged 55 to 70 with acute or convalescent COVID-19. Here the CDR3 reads CAWQGQSNEKLFF. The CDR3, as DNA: TGTGCCTGGCAGGGACAGTCCAATGAAAAACTGTTTTTT.